These 25 T cell receptor beta chains originate from one sample sequenced in a study of blood T cell repertoires in COVID-19. Generated by immunoSEQ multiplex PCR, the TCRdb table keeps only in-frame clones and is missing some. Among about 120,000 clones listed, about 79% were seen once. Sequences were obtained from peripheral blood. All receptors come from a man in his 70s with acute or convalescent COVID-19.

This clone came up a few times. This sequence joins TRBV7-8 and TRBJ1-2; a weak D match, TRBD1 (5 bases). Germline CDR1 and CDR2: SGHVS and FQNEAQ. CDR3 length equals 14 residues. Trimming pared 0 bases from V and 6 bases from J, leaving 11 bases between. The CDR3, as DNA: TGTGCCAGCAGCTTAGCGGGCAGGGTGCATGGCTACACCTTC. The encoded protein is CASSLAGRVHGYTF.

The chain employs TRBV7-3 and TRBJ2-3; no clear D gene. Germline-derived CDR1 and CDR2 are SGHTA and FQGTGA. Trimming stripped 2 bases from V and 1 base from J, with 13 bases between. The CDR3 is 16 amino acids. CDR3 in DNA: TGTGCCAGCAGCTTATACGAAGCAACCGGCACAGATACGCAGTATTTT. It translates to CASSLYEATGTDTQYF. The entire variable domain, with the rest obtained from reference TRBV7-3 and TRBJ2-3, is as follows: GAGVSQTPSNKVTEKGKYVELRCDPISGHTALYWYRQSLGQGPEFLIYFQGTGAADDSGLPNDRFFAVRPEGSVSTLKIQRTERGDSAVYLCASSLYEATGTDTQYFGPGTRLTVL.

The rearrangement joins TRBV5-1 to TRBJ2-1; unclear D gene. V gave up 1 base and J gave up 7 bases, with 6 bases separating them. CDR1 and CDR2 from the germline V gene are SGHRS and YFSETQ. This CDR3 comprises 12 residues. CDR3: CASSLPGNEQFF. CDR3 in DNA: TGCGCCAGCAGCTTGCCCGGGAATGAGCAGTTCTTC.

This clone occurred a few times. V gene TRBV5-3 combines with J gene TRBJ1-5; D gene uncertain. TRBV5-3 is treated as an ORF (open reading frame) with a function not yet certain. The CDR3 has 14 amino acids. V lost 0 bases and J 13 bases, leaving 17 bases between the germline ends. As DNA, the CDR3 is TGTGCCAGAAGCTTGGCTTGTAATGTGTCGAGGCAGCATTTT. This sequence encodes CARSLACNVSRQHF.

This sequence joins TRBV7-8 and TRBJ2-2, with a possible D match to TRBD1 (5 bases). CDR3 size: 16 residues. The V and J ends lost 2 bases and 0 bases respectively, with 10 bases between them. Per the germline V gene, CDR1 is SGHVS and CDR2 is FQNEAQ. The CDR3 spells CASSLIRVANTGELFF. For the CDR3, the DNA is TGTGCCAGCAGCTTAATCAGGGTAGCGAACACCGGGGAGCTGTTTTTT. Complete variable domain (other parts from reference TRBV7-8 and TRBJ2-2): GAGVSQSPRYKVAKRGQDVALRCDPISGHVSLFWYQQALGQGPEFLTYFQNEAQLDKSGLPSDRFFAERPEGSVSTLKIQRTQQEDSAVYLCASSLIRVANTGELFFGEGSRLTVL.

This chain joins TRBV24-1 and TRBJ2-1; 7 positions agree with TRBD1. Losses at the gene ends were 2 bases for V and 5 bases for J; bases not matched to a gene: 8. The CDR3 has 16 residues. Germline loops: CDR1 KGHDR, CDR2 SFDVKD. CDR3 coding DNA: TGTGCCACCAGTGATTCGACAGGGAGATTTAACAATGAGCAGTTCTTC. As protein: CATSDSTGRFNNEQFF.

The CDR3 nucleotides read TGTGCCAGCAGTCGAGCGAGACAGGGCGCCAATCAGCCCCAGCATTTT. This sequence encodes CASSRARQGANQPQHF. The chain couples TRBV6-2 or TRBV6-3 to TRBJ1-5, with 7 bases identical to TRBD1. Germline assignment: CDR1 MNHEY and CDR2 SVGEGT. Trimming removed 5 bases from V and 3 bases from J; junction bases left unmatched: 10. The CDR3 runs to 16 residues.

The gene calls are TRBV27 and TRBJ1-2; no definite D call. Trimming pared 0 bases from V and 6 bases from J, leaving 8 bases between. Germline V CDR1 and CDR2: MNHEY, SMNVEV (reference sequence). CDR3 size: 13 residues. CDR3: CASSLSDADGYTF. For the CDR3, the DNA is TGTGCCAGCAGTTTATCCGATGCGGATGGCTACACCTTC.

This clone was detected a few times. The chain combines TRBV5-8 with TRBJ2-3; weak D call: TRBD2 (5 bases). The ends were cut back, 2 bases at V and 6 bases at J, with 10 bases in the middle. Looked up from germline, CDR1 is SGHTS and CDR2 is YDEGEE. The CDR3 has 13 residues. This CDR3 is CASSFFPGDTQYF. CDR3 DNA: TGTGCCAGCAGCTTTTTCCCGGGGGATACGCAGTATTTT.

This clone is a singleton in its sample. This chain joins TRBV12-3 or TRBV12-4 and TRBJ1-1; 7 positions match TRBD1. J was trimmed by 11 bases and V by 5 bases; bases with no gene match: 8. This CDR3 has 12 amino acids. CDR3 loop: CASSTLDRVAFF. As DNA, the CDR3 is TGTGCCAGCAGTACCCTCGACAGGGTCGCTTTCTTT.

The chain employs TRBV19 and TRBJ1-5, with D perhaps matching TRBD1 (5 bases). Germline V lookup: CDR1 LNHDA, CDR2 SQIVND (reference sequence). The CDR3 totals 15 residues. V gave up 3 bases and J gave up 4 bases, with 13 bases separating them. DNA for the CDR3: TGTGCCAGTAGTATGGGGCTAGACCGTAATCAGCCCCAGCATTTT. Translated: CASSMGLDRNQPQHF.

The J gene is TRBJ1-2, the V gene TRBV6-1; TRBD1 matches 9 bases. Germline assignment: CDR1 MNHNS and CDR2 SASEGT. With V trimmed by 1 base and J by 2 bases, 2 bases remained unmatched. There are 15 residues in the CDR3. The CDR3 sequence: CASSEGTGGNYGYTF. In DNA form, the CDR3 reads TGTGCCAGCAGTGAAGGAACAGGGGGCAACTATGGCTACACCTTC.

V and J are TRBV7-8 and TRBJ1-6; tentative D call: TRBD1 (6 bases). With 7 bases removed from V and 6 bases from J, the gap between germline ends came to 16 bases. CDR1 is SGHVS, CDR2 FQNEAQ, per germline. The CDR3 extends over 15 amino acids. DNA of the CDR3: TGTGCCAGCACAAACCCGGACAGCCCTAATTCACCCCTCCACTTT. It specifies CASTNPDSPNSPLHF. Based on the CDR3 plus reference TRBV7-8 and TRBJ1-6, the full variable domain is GAGVSQSPRYKVAKRGQDVALRCDPISGHVSLFWYQQALGQGPEFLTYFQNEAQLDKSGLPSDRFFAERPEGSVSTLKIQRTQQEDSAVYLCASTNPDSPNSPLHFGNGTRLTVT.

The rearrangement uses TRBV2 and TRBJ1-2, with D possibly being TRBD1 (5 bases). V was trimmed by 6 bases and J by 4 bases, leaving 15 bases between them. Germline V lookup: CDR1 SNHLY, CDR2 FYNNEI. The CDR3 covers 14 residues. CDR3 region: CASRKGEGAYGYTF. The CDR3 coding sequence is TGTGCCAGCAGAAAAGGGGAAGGGGCCTATGGCTACACCTTC.

The rearrangement joins TRBV9 to TRBJ2-4; TRBD1 might be the D (6 bases). V lost 0 bases, J lost 5 bases, and 9 bases lay in between. The CDR3 covers 14 residues. Germline V gene data show CDR1 as SGDLS and CDR2 as YYNGEE. The CDR3 nucleotides read TGTGCCAGCAGCGTAGCAGGGGCCCAAAACATTCAGTACTTC. This encodes CASSVAGAQNIQYF.

The V gene is TRBV5-1, the J gene TRBJ2-6; D may be TRBD1 (5 bases). The CDR3 is 14 amino acids. Trimming cost V 2 bases and J 4 bases, with 7 bases left between them. The germline V gene has CDR1 SGHRS and CDR2 YFSETQ. The CDR3 protein is CASSLNRGANVLTF. The CDR3 nucleotides are TGCGCCAGCAGCTTAAACAGGGGGGCCAACGTCCTGACTTTC.

The chain couples TRBV19 to TRBJ1-2, with 7 bases lining up with TRBD1. The germline V gene has CDR1 LNHDA and CDR2 SQIVND (reference sequence). The CDR3 is made up of 12 amino acids. V gave up 7 bases and J gave up 8 bases; unmatched junction bases: 7. CDR3 protein: CASNDRARGYTF. The CDR3 bases are TGTGCCAGTAACGACAGGGCTCGGGGCTACACCTTC.

The chain employs TRBV6-5 and TRBJ2-7; D unclear. CDR3 length equals 14 residues. The germline V gene has CDR1 MNHEY and CDR2 SVGAGI. The V end was cut by 6 bases, the J end by 5 bases, with 17 bases between. The CDR3 loop is CASRRPTHSDEQYF. The CDR3 DNA reads TGTGCCAGCAGACGACCAACACACAGTGACGAGCAGTACTTC.

The chain carries TRBV11-3 and TRBJ2-3, with a weak D call TRBD1 (5 bases). The CDR3 sequence is 17 residues long. Trimming pared 1 base from V and 0 bases from J, leaving 14 bases between. Germline V gene lookup returns CDR1 SGHNT and CDR2 YENEEA. The CDR3 spells CASSLGVRAGSTDTQYF. Written as DNA, the CDR3 is TGTGCCAGCAGCTTAGGGGTACGGGCAGGGAGCACAGATACGCAGTATTTT.

J is TRBJ1-6 and V is TRBV18, with D maybe TRBD1 (5 bases). The CDR3 loop spans 13 amino acids. Per germline, CDR1 KGHSH and CDR2 LQKENI. Trimming stripped 6 bases from V and 6 bases from J, with 9 bases between. The CDR3 nucleotides read TGTGCCAGCTCGGAAGGGGTTAATTCACCCCTCCACTTT. Residues: CASSEGVNSPLHF.

The V and J genes are TRBV19 and TRBJ2-7; 8 bases are a match to TRBD1. V lost 10 bases, J lost 9 bases, and 17 bases stayed unmatched. CDR3 length: 14 residues. CDR1 and CDR2 from the germline V gene are LNHDA and SQIVND (reference sequence). In nucleotides, the CDR3 is TGTGCCACTTCAACTCAAGGACAGGGACCTCGGCAGTACTTC. It yields the protein CATSTQGQGPRQYF.

This sequence joins TRBV9 and TRBJ2-1; D unresolved. Germline-derived CDR1 and CDR2 are SGDLS and YYNGEE. The CDR3 has 17 residues. V was cut by 0 bases and J by 3 bases, with 16 bases left in between. DNA of the CDR3: TGTGCCAGCAGCGTAGGAACGGGTCCCCCCATCTACAATGAGCAGTTCTTC. This translates into CASSVGTGPPIYNEQFF.

This chain uses TRBV2 with TRBJ2-3; tentatively, D is TRBD1 (6 bases). This CDR3 contains 12 residues. The germline CDR1 and CDR2 sequences are SNHLY and FYNNEI. V was trimmed by 10 bases and J by 4 bases, leaving 12 bases between them. In nucleotides, the CDR3 is TGTGCCACCAAGAAGGGGGCAGATACGCAGTATTTT. It encodes CATKKGADTQYF.

The gene calls are TRBV19 and TRBJ2-5; TRBD1 might be the D (6 bases). The length of the CDR3 is 16 residues. Trimming took 7 bases from V and 0 from J, leaving 18 bases between them. Germline V CDR1 and CDR2: LNHDA, SQIVND (reference sequence). The CDR3 protein is CASMGSTGQYQETQYF. CDR3 sequence (DNA): TGTGCCAGTATGGGTTCGACAGGTCAGTACCAAGAGACCCAGTACTTC.

The rearrangement uses TRBV18 and TRBJ1-5, with no clear D. CDR3 size: 12 residues. The ends were cut back, 3 bases at V and 7 bases at J, with 7 bases in the middle. Germline CDR1 is KGHSH and CDR2 is LQKENI. This CDR3 reads CASSPPGQPQHF. In DNA, the CDR3 is TGTGCCAGCTCACCCCCGGGGCAGCCCCAGCATTTT.